The 32 T cell receptor beta chains listed next were all sequenced from one sample in a study of blood T cell repertoires in COVID-19. Sequencing used immunoSEQ multiplex PCR; TCRdb keeps in-frame clones, though not all of them. This sample carries around 190,000 clones, 75% to 85% of them seen once, and the ten largest clones take around 14%. Sequenced input: peripheral blood. The receptors stem from a human donor in a cohort sampled during active COVID-19.

This clone was counted once. This chain connects TRBV5-1 to TRBJ2-5; 8 nucleotides line up with TRBD2. This CDR3 has 15 amino acids. Germline values: CDR1 SGHRS, CDR2 YFSETQ. The V segment lost 0 bases and the J segment 7 bases; nucleotides outside the gene matches: 8. CDR3 bases: TGCGCCAGCAGCTTGGTAGAAGGGACTAGAGGGACCCAGTACTTC. Its protein is CASSLVEGTRGTQYF. The full variable domain, rest sourced from reference TRBV5-1 and TRBJ2-5, is KAGVTQTPRYLIKTRGQQVTLSCSPISGHRSVSWYQQTPGQGLQFLFEYFSETQRNKGNFPGRFSGRQFSNSRSEMNVSTLELGDSALYLCASSLVEGTRGTQYFGPGTRLLVL.

This chain connects TRBV27 to TRBJ2-1; 8 bases fit TRBD2. Trimming at V came to 5 bases and at J to 3 bases, leaving 9 bases not matched to a gene. Germline V CDR1 and CDR2: MNHEY, SMNVEV (reference sequence). The CDR3 has 16 amino acids. CDR3 coding DNA: TGTGCCAGCAGTCCGTCAGCGGGAGTGCGCTACAATGAGCAGTTCTTC. The encoded protein is CASSPSAGVRYNEQFF.

The CDR3 region has the DNA TGTGCCAGCAGTTCCCGGGACAGGGGGCTTCGCACCATATATTTT. This gives the protein CASSSRDRGLRTIYF. This chain uses TRBV28 with TRBJ1-3; 12 nucleotides line up with TRBD1. The CDR3 has 15 residues. With 4 bases clipped from V and 9 bases from J, the junction kept 7 bases outside the gene matches. CDR1 and CDR2 from the germline V gene are MDHEN and SYDVKM.

This chain connects TRBV5-4 to TRBJ2-7; possible D gene TRBD2, 6 bases. Germline V gives CDR1 SGHNT, CDR2 YYREEE (reference sequence). CDR3 length equals 14 residues. V was pared by 2 bases and J by 2 bases, with 11 bases between. The CDR3 protein is CASSFAGTTYEQYF. Written as DNA, the CDR3 is TGTGCCAGCAGCTTCGCGGGGACCACCTACGAGCAGTACTTC.

V is TRBV27 and J is TRBJ1-4, with D possibly matching TRBD1 (6 bases). V gave up 4 bases and J gave up 6 bases, with 12 bases separating them. Germline CDR1 reads MNHEY; CDR2 reads SMNVEV (reference sequence). The CDR3 sequence is 14 residues long. CDR3: CASSSQGWDEKLFF. The DNA of the CDR3 is TGTGCCAGCAGTTCACAGGGATGGGATGAAAAACTGTTTTTT.

There are a few counts of this clone. This sequence joins TRBV6-1 and TRBJ1-2; 7 positions agree with TRBD1. With 3 bases clipped from V and 7 bases from J, the junction kept 8 bases outside the gene matches. This CDR3 has 14 residues. Germline CDR1 is MNHNS and CDR2 is SASEGT. CDR3 in DNA: TGTGCCAGCAGTGAGCACAGGGGAAGCTCTGGCTACACCTTC. As protein: CASSEHRGSSGYTF.

The chain links TRBV18 to TRBJ2-1, with D perhaps matching TRBD1 (6 bases). CDR1 and CDR2 from the germline V gene are KGHSH and LQKENI. V was cut by 4 bases and J by 0 bases, with 13 bases left in between. The CDR3 runs 16 residues. The CDR3 here is CASSHLTGFSYNEQFF. The CDR3, as DNA: TGTGCCAGCTCACACCTAACAGGGTTCTCCTACAATGAGCAGTTCTTC.

The chain is built from TRBV29-1 and TRBJ1-2; D ambiguous. Germline CDR1 and CDR2: SQVTM and ANQGSEA. The ends were cut back, 5 bases at V and 1 base at J, with 17 bases in the middle. The CDR3 consists of 15 residues. The CDR3 nucleotides read TGCAGCGTTCGTCGGCCGCCAGGCGATAACTATGGCTACACCTTC. Its protein is CSVRRPPGDNYGYTF.

The genes are TRBV5-1 and TRBJ2-2; 7 nucleotides line up with TRBD1. Germline V gene data show CDR1 as SGHRS and CDR2 as YFSETQ. Trimming took 4 bases from V and 7 from J; bases not matched to a gene: 10. The CDR3 length is 15 residues. CDR3 protein: CASSLTTGAGGELFF. In nucleotides, the CDR3 is TGCGCCAGCAGCCTTACCACAGGGGCGGGCGGGGAGCTGTTTTTT.

V usage is TRBV28 and J usage is TRBJ2-3; D not resolved. Germline V gene sequence: CDR1 MDHEN, CDR2 SYDVKM. This CDR3 comprises 12 residues. V lost 5 bases and J lost 4, with 7 bases in between. The DNA for the CDR3 is TGTGCCAGCAGTAGACTCGCAGATACGCAGTATTTT. It encodes CASSRLADTQYF.

Only a few counts were recorded for this clone. The chain links TRBV5-1 to TRBJ2-1; TRBD2 matches at 16 bases. Germline CDR1 SGHRS, CDR2 YFSETQ. The CDR3 has 16 residues. The V segment lost 4 bases and the J segment 9 bases; nucleotides outside the gene matches: 7. This chain's CDR3 is CASSRGTSGRASEQFF. For the CDR3, the DNA is TGCGCCAGCAGCCGGGGGACTAGCGGGAGGGCCAGTGAGCAGTTCTTC.

The chain recombines TRBV6-2 or TRBV6-3 with TRBJ2-3; the D gene is possibly TRBD1 (5 bases). Trimming shortened V by 3 bases and J by 4 bases, and 11 bases separated the two germline ends. Per germline, CDR1 MNHEY and CDR2 SVGEGT. The CDR3 runs to 14 residues. CDR3 residues: CASSYTRGADTQYF. CDR3 in DNA: TGTGCCAGCAGTTATACAAGGGGTGCAGATACGCAGTATTTT.

The chain carries TRBV28 and TRBJ1-2, with 9 bases identical to TRBD1. Per germline, CDR1 MDHEN and CDR2 SYDVKM. The CDR3 loop spans 14 amino acids. V trimming: 3 bases; J trimming: 8 bases; junction bases outside the gene matches: 7. CDR3 DNA sequence: TGTGCCAGCAGTTTCTACAGGGGGCGGTTGGGCTACACCTTC. Translation: CASSFYRGRLGYTF.

J is TRBJ2-3 and V is TRBV7-9; no reliable D call. CDR1 is SEHNR, CDR2 FQNEAQ, per germline (reference sequence). CDR3 size: 12 residues. Trimming removed 8 bases from V and 2 bases from J, with 8 bases in between. Here the CDR3 reads CASHYHTDTQYF. The CDR3 DNA sequence: TGTGCCAGCCACTATCACACAGATACGCAGTATTTT.

The CDR3 loop is CASSEPGTSETEQYF. For the CDR3, the DNA is TGCGCCAGCAGTGAACCCGGGACTAGTGAAACCGAGCAGTACTTC. The gene calls are TRBV10-2 and TRBJ2-7; TRBD2 matches 8 bases. With V trimmed by 3 bases and J by 6 bases, 10 bases remained unmatched. This CDR3 region has 15 residues. CDR1 is WSHSY and CDR2 is SAAADI in the germline V gene.

The V call is TRBV5-1, the J call TRBJ2-7, with TRBD1 matching over 8 bases. The junction had 4 bases not matched to a gene; V was cut back by 0 bases and J by 5 bases. The CDR3 has 14 amino acids. CDR1 is SGHRS and CDR2 is YFSETQ in the germline V gene. The CDR3 region has the DNA TGCGCCAGCAGCTTGGGGTCGACAGGGGACGAGCAGTACTTC. Protein sequence: CASSLGSTGDEQYF.

The chain has TRBV7-2 and TRBJ2-5; 8 nucleotides line up with TRBD2. Trimming at V came to 1 base and at J to 5 bases, leaving 6 bases not matched to a gene. CDR1 and CDR2 (germline): SGHTA, FQGNSA. The CDR3 loop spans 15 amino acids. DNA of the CDR3: TGTGCCAGCAGCTTAGGTGGGCGGGAGGAGGAGACCCAGTACTTC. It codes for CASSLGGREEETQYF.

The rearrangement joins TRBV4-1 to TRBJ2-7, with 13 bases lining up with TRBD2. CDR1 is MGHRA, CDR2 YSYEKL, per germline. This CDR3 is 16 amino acids long. V was pared by 4 bases and J by 0 bases, with 3 bases of the junction left unmatched. CDR3 residues: CASSRGLAGASYEQYF. In DNA form, the CDR3 reads TGCGCCAGCAGCCGTGGACTAGCGGGAGCCTCCTACGAGCAGTACTTC.

The genes are TRBV19 and TRBJ2-1; 13 bases map to TRBD2. With V trimmed by 6 bases and J by 8 bases, 7 bases remained unmatched. The CDR3 totals 15 residues. Germline assignment: CDR1 LNHDA and CDR2 SQIVND (reference sequence). The CDR3 region has the DNA TGTGCCAGTAGACCCCGGACTAGCGGGAGCTATGAGCAGTTCTTC. As protein: CASRPRTSGSYEQFF.

The V and J genes are TRBV3-1 (or the pseudogene TRBV3-2) and TRBJ1-2; no clear D gene. V lost 1 base and J 6 bases, leaving 3 bases between the germline ends. CDR1 is LGHDT and CDR2 is YNNKEL in the germline V gene (reference sequence). This CDR3 has 11 residues. CDR3 bases: TGTGCCAGCAGCCAAGGTAATGGCTACACCTTC. Its protein is CASSQGNGYTF.

The rearrangement uses TRBV7-9 and TRBJ2-1; D is perhaps TRBD2 (7 bases). The V gene lost 5 bases and the J gene lost 12 bases, with 14 bases spanning the gap. Germline CDR1 is SEHNR and CDR2 is FQNEAQ (reference sequence). CDR3 size: 12 residues. This chain's CDR3 is CASSEGGPGQFF. In DNA, the CDR3 is TGTGCCAGCAGCGAGGGGGGGCCTGGGCAGTTCTTC.

This clone was picked up a small number of times. V usage is TRBV7-6 and J usage is TRBJ2-2, with D perhaps matching TRBD1 (7 bases). This CDR3 region has 15 residues. The V gene's germline CDR1 is SGHVS and CDR2 FNYEAQ. Trimming pared 1 base from V and 4 bases from J, leaving 10 bases between. CDR3 coding DNA: TGTGCCAGCAGCTTAGGGCAGGGGGGCACCGGGGAGCTGTTTTTT. This encodes CASSLGQGGTGELFF. Variable domain in full (rest from reference TRBV7-6 and TRBJ2-2): GAGVSQSPRYKVTKRGQDVALRCDPISGHVSLYWYRQALGQGPEFLTYFNYEAQQDKSGLPNDRFSAERPEGSISTLTIQRTEQRDSAMYRCASSLGQGGTGELFFGEGSRLTVL.

The CDR3 nucleotides are TGTGCCAGCAGCCAAGGCCCGGGACAGGGCCTCTATAGCAATCAGCCCCAGCATTTT. Its translation: CASSQGPGQGLYSNQPQHF. The chain combines TRBV3-1 (or the pseudogene TRBV3-2) with TRBJ1-5; TRBD1 matches 9 bases. This CDR3 is built from 19 residues. V lost 1 base, J lost 0 bases, and 10 bases stayed unmatched. Germline loops: CDR1 LGHDT, CDR2 YNNKEL (reference sequence).

This clone was counted once. The chain carries TRBV5-4 and TRBJ2-1; a weak D match, TRBD2 (6 bases). Germline-derived CDR1 and CDR2 are SGHNT and YYREEE (reference sequence). The length of the CDR3 is 17 residues. Trimming removed 4 bases at V and 0 bases at J, with 17 bases between. This CDR3 reads CASSGGFVGSSYNEQFF. CDR3 sequence (DNA): TGTGCCAGCAGCGGGGGGTTCGTGGGGAGCTCCTACAATGAGCAGTTCTTC. The whole variable domain, filled in from reference TRBV5-4 and TRBJ2-1, reads ETGVTQSPTHLIKTRGQQVTLRCSSQSGHNTVSWYQQALGQGPQFIFQYYREEENGRGNFPPRFSGLQFPNYSSELNVNALELDDSALYLCASSGGFVGSSYNEQFFGPGTRLTVL.

CDR3 DNA sequence: TGTGCCACCAGTGACCCAAGGGGCTGGCGGGAGGACCCAGATACGCAGTATTTT. It codes for CATSDPRGWREDPDTQYF. The rearrangement joins TRBV24-1 to TRBJ2-3, with 8 bases aligning to TRBD2. Trimming removed 4 bases from V and 4 bases from J; junction bases left unmatched: 15. Germline-derived CDR1 and CDR2 are KGHDR and SFDVKD. The CDR3 extends over 18 amino acids.

Turning to this clone: This clone may be a read error of a much larger clone one base away. V usage is TRBV24-1 and J usage is TRBJ1-2, with D tentatively TRBD1 (6 bases). Per germline, CDR1 KGHDR and CDR2 SFDVKD. CDR3 size: 13 residues. V was clipped by 5 bases and J by 0 bases, with 6 bases between them. CDR3 region: CATSGTANYGYTF. The CDR3 DNA reads TGTGCCACCAGTGGGACAGCTAACTATGGCTACACCTTC.

The gene calls are TRBV28 and TRBJ1-5; unclear D gene. Germline CDR1 is MDHEN and CDR2 is SYDVKM. Trimming shortened V by 5 bases and J by 7 bases, and 15 bases separated the two germline ends. The CDR3 covers 14 residues. The CDR3 reads CASSVGRVGQPQHF. Written as DNA, the CDR3 is TGTGCCAGCAGTGTCGGGAGGGTAGGCCAGCCCCAGCATTTT.

This clone was recorded once. This sequence joins TRBV20-1 and TRBJ2-7; D might be TRBD1 (5 bases). Germline V lookup: CDR1 DFQATT, CDR2 SNEGSKA (reference sequence). The CDR3 spans 11 residues. The V and J ends lost 5 bases and 3 bases respectively, with 8 bases between them. The DNA of the CDR3 is TGCAGTGCTCCGGACATCTACGAGCAGTACTTC. Translating gives CSAPDIYEQYF.

In its sample, this clone was seen many times. The genes are TRBV28 and TRBJ1-6; D is perhaps TRBD1 (5 bases). Germline lookup yields CDR1 MDHEN and CDR2 SYDVKM. Trimming pared 7 bases from V and 7 bases from J, leaving 17 bases between. The CDR3 has 15 amino acids. CDR3 residues: CASKSSGIRNSPLHF. For the CDR3, the DNA is TGTGCCAGCAAGTCGTCAGGGATTAGGAATTCACCCCTCCACTTT.

This rearrangement joins TRBV19 to TRBJ1-5; TRBD1 agrees at 7 bases. CDR3 length: 15 residues. The V gene's germline CDR1 is LNHDA and CDR2 SQIVND (reference sequence). After removal of 7 bases from V and 4 bases from J, the junction contained 10 bases not matched to a gene. Written as DNA, the CDR3 is TGTGCCAGTAATCGACAGGGTTGGGGGAATCAGCCCCAGCATTTT. It encodes CASNRQGWGNQPQHF.

V gene TRBV7-2 combines with J gene TRBJ1-6; possible D gene TRBD1, 5 bases. This CDR3 contains 14 residues. The V end lost 6 bases, the J end lost 7 bases, and 13 bases lay between the germline ends. From germline, CDR1 is SGHTA and CDR2 FQGNSA. The CDR3 DNA is TGTGCCAGCAGACCCCACAGGACAAATTCACCCCTCCACTTT. This codes for CASRPHRTNSPLHF. The full variable domain, with the rest looked up from reference TRBV7-2 and TRBJ1-6, is GAGVSQSPSNKVTEKGKDVELRCDPISGHTALYWYRQSLGQGLEFLIYFQGNSAPDKSGLPSDRFSAERTGGSVSTLTIQRTQQEDSAVYLCASRPHRTNSPLHFGNGTRLTVT.

The CDR3 here is CASSFRGFTYEQYF. CDR3 nucleotides: TGTGCCAGCAGTTTTCGCGGCTTCACCTACGAGCAGTACTTC. The chain joins TRBV28 to TRBJ2-7; D remains ambiguous. Trimming took 3 bases from V and 2 from J, leaving 11 bases between them. This CDR3 is built from 14 residues. Germline-derived CDR1 and CDR2 are MDHEN and SYDVKM.